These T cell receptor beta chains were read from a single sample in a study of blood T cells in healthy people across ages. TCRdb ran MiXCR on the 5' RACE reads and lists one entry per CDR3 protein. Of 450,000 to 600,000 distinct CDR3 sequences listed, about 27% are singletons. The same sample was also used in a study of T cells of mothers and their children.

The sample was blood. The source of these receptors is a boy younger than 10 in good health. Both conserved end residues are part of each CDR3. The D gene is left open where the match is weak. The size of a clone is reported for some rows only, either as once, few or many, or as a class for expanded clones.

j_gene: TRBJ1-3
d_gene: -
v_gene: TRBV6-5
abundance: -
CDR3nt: TGTGCCAGCAGTTATCGGGGGAATAGAAACACCATATATTTT
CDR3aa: CASSYRGNRNTIYF

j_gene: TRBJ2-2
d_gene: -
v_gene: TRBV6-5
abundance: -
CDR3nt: TGTGCCAGCAGTTACTCACTGAACACCGGGGAGCTGTTTTTT
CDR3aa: CASSYSLNTGELFF

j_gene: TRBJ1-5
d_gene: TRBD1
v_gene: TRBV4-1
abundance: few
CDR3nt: TGCGCCAGCAGCCCCCTCGGACAGGGGGCTTTGAATCAGCCCCAGCATTTT
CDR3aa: CASSPLGQGALNQPQHF

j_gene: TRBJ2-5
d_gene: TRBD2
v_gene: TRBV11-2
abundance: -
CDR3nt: TGTGCCAGCAGCTTAGGCGGGGGGGCGGAGACCCAGTACTTC
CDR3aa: CASSLGGGAETQYF

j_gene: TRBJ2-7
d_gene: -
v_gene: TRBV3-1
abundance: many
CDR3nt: TGTGCCAGCAGCCTGGGACTGTCCTACGAGCAGTACTTC
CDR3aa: CASSLGLSYEQYF

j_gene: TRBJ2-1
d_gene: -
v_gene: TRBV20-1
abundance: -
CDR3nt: TGCAGTGCTAGAGAGTCCCGGGACTACAATGAGCAGTTCTTC
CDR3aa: CSARESRDYNEQFF

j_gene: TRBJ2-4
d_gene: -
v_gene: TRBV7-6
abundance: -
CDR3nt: TGTGCCAGCAGCTTATCGGAGGGGGGCATTCAGTACTTC
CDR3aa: CASSLSEGGIQYF

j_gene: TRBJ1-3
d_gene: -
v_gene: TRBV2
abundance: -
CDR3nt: TGTGCCAGCATGGGGGTCGACCTCTCTGGAAACACCATATATTTT
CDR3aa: CASMGVDLSGNTIYF

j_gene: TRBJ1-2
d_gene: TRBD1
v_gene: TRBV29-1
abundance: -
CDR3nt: TGCAGCGTTGACCCGACGGGACAGGGGAATGGCTACACCTTC
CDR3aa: CSVDPTGQGNGYTF

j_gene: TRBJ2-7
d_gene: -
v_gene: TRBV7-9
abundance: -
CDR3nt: TGTGCCAGCAGCTTTCCCCCCTCGGGCGGAGGCGAGCAGTACTTC
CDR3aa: CASSFPPSGGGEQYF

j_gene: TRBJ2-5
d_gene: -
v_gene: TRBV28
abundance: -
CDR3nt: TGTGCCAGCAGTTTATCAGGGAATTACCAAGAGACCCAGTACTTC
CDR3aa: CASSLSGNYQETQYF

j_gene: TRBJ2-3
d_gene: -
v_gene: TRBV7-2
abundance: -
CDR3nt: TGTGCCAGCAGCTTAGCGGGATACTATGGACCCACAGATACGCAGTATTTT
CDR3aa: CASSLAGYYGPTDTQYF

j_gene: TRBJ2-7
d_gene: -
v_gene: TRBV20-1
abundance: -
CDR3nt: TGCAGTGCTAGAGATCGTGTTTTCTACGAGCAGTACTTC
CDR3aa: CSARDRVFYEQYF

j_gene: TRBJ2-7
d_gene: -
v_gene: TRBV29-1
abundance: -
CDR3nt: TGCGGCGTTGAAGATCCCCTACAAGGCTCCTACGAGCAGTACTTC
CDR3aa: CGVEDPLQGSYEQYF

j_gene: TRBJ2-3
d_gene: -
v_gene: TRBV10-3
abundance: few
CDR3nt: TGTGCCATCAGTGAGAGTAGCTTAGCTCCGGTTGGGACAGATACGCAGTATTTT
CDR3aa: CAISESSLAPVGTDTQYF

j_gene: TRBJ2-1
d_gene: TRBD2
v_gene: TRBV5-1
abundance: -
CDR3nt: TGCGCCAGCAGCTTGACTAGACTAGCGGGAGGGCCAAAGTTTGATGAGCAGTTCTTC
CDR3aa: CASSLTRLAGGPKFDEQFF

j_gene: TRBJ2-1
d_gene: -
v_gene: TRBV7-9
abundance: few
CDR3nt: TGTGCCAGCAGCTCGTCAAGGCATGAGCAGTTCTTC
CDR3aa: CASSSSRHEQFF

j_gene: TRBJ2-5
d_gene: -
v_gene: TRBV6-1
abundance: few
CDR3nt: TGTGCCAGCAGTGAATGGAACCGACCTCAAGAGACCCAGTACTTC
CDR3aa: CASSEWNRPQETQYF